This passage covers 7 T cell receptor beta chains from one sample sequenced in a study of T cells in Graves' hyperthyroidism and ophthalmopathy (dated by TCRdb to between 2019 and 2020). Libraries were constructed by multiplex PCR. TCRdb shows the sequencer as Illumina HiSeq 2000. The TCR beta CDR3 regions were amplified from RNA transcripts. The first round of RT-PCR for the TCR CDR3 was performed with the HTBI primer set and the Qiagen OneStep RT-PCR kit. TCRdb reworked the public reads: Q25 trimming with fastp, MiXCR clone assembly, productive beta chains retained. When rows share a CDR3 protein, they turn into one entry using the most common DNA and genes. The sample data list about 400,000 distinct CDR3 sequences, and under 15% of these were observed just once. The ten largest clones take up 32% of the sample. Source material: blood. Every receptor here comes from a young woman with Graves' hyperthyroidism.

The chain couples TRBV7-2 to TRBJ1-4; 7 bases fit TRBD1. V gave up 5 bases and J gave up 7 bases; unmatched junction bases: 10. Per germline, CDR1 SGHTA and CDR2 FQGNSA. This CDR3 comprises 15 residues. CDR3 sequence: CASSRTGQITEKLFF. CDR3 sequence (DNA): TGTGCCAGCAGCCGTACGGGACAGATAACTGAAAAACTGTTTTTT.

This clonotype was observed a few times. CDR3 amino acids: CASSFSGGVGELFF. The CDR3 nucleotides are TGTGCCAGCAGTTTCTCGGGAGGGGTCGGGGAGCTGTTTTTT. The rearrangement uses TRBV12-3 or TRBV12-4 and TRBJ2-2; TRBD2 agrees at 8 bases. The length of the CDR3 is 14 residues. V lost 3 bases and J lost 7; bases outside the gene matches: 4.

A few counts support this clonotype. The chain is built from TRBV7-8 and TRBJ1-6; possibly TRBD1 for D (5 bases). The germline V gene encodes CDR1 SGHVS and CDR2 FQNEAQ. The CDR3 length is 15 residues. V lost 5 bases to trimming and J lost 3 bases, with 11 bases between them. For the CDR3, the DNA is TGTGCCAGCAGCCTCCGGGACGGCTATAATTCACCCCTCCACTTT. Its translation: CASSLRDGYNSPLHF.

This clonotype was observed at least ten times. This chain links TRBV6-5 with TRBJ2-7, with TRBD1 as a possible D gene (5 bases). The CDR3 extends over 16 amino acids. Trimming took 0 bases from V and 3 from J, leaving 15 bases between them. CDR1 and CDR2 from the germline V gene are MNHEY and SVGAGI. CDR3 amino acids: CASSYSYRAQGYEQYF. The DNA of the CDR3 is TGTGCCAGCAGTTACTCGTATCGGGCCCAGGGCTACGAGCAGTACTTC.

The chain carries TRBV19 and TRBJ2-7; D is perhaps TRBD2 (6 bases). V was clipped by 1 base and J by 3 bases, with 13 bases between them. This CDR3 is 15 amino acids long. Germline V gene sequence: CDR1 LNHDA, CDR2 SQIVND (reference sequence). CDR3 in DNA: TGTGCCAGTAGTATAGGATCGGGAGTCATCTACGAGCAGTACTTC. Encoded protein: CASSIGSGVIYEQYF.

Comments on this clonotype: A much larger clone lies one base from this, so it may be a read error. The chain carries TRBV20-1 and TRBJ1-1, with D tentatively TRBD1 (5 bases). The V gene's germline CDR1 is DFQATT and CDR2 SNEGSKA (reference sequence). This CDR3 has 13 residues. Trimming shortened V by 1 base and J by 7 bases, and 13 bases separated the two germline ends. The CDR3 loop reads CSARGGSGGEAFF. As DNA, the CDR3 is TGCAGTGCTAGAGGCGGCAGCGGGGGTGAAGCTTTCTTT.

This clonotype was observed many times. The chain carries TRBV7-3 and TRBJ2-3; D is possibly TRBD2 (5 bases). V lost 7 bases and J lost 5, with 13 bases in between. In germline, CDR1 is SGHTA, CDR2 FQGTGA. The CDR3 spans 13 residues. The CDR3 sequence: CASTSPGGDTQYF. In DNA form, the CDR3 reads TGTGCCAGCACCTCCCCCGGAGGAGATACGCAGTATTTT.